The 8 T cell receptor beta chains in this list originate from one sample, sequenced in a study of Ad26.COV2.S vaccination and SARS-CoV-2 variants. The data were produced by immunoSEQ multiplex PCR, yet TCRdb's version contains in-frame clones alone and is incomplete. Among about 680,000 clones listed, more than 80% were seen once. Noted treatment: some 20 received Ad26.COV2.S at low or high dose, single or two shots; about 5 received placebo; per-sample allocation not given. Sample collection was performed on day 63 after the first vaccine or placebo injection. The specimen comprised peripheral blood, sampled in a trial of Ad26.COV2.S vaccine versus placebo. Source of these receptors: a person aged 18-60 years who received the Ad26.COV2.S COVID-19 vaccine or a placebo.

This clone was counted only a few times. This same CDR3 is encoded by further DNA sequences in the sample. The chain recombines TRBV5-1 with TRBJ2-7, with D possibly TRBD1 on 5 matching bases. The CDR3 runs to 13 residues. Looked up from germline, CDR1 is SGHRS and CDR2 is YFSETQ. V lost 0 bases, J lost 2 bases, and 6 bases lay in between. The CDR3 spells CASSLEGTYEQYF. In nucleotides, the CDR3 is TGCGCCAGCAGCTTGGAGGGGACCTACGAGCAGTACTTC.

The chain uses TRBV24-1 and TRBJ2-7; 10 bases line up with TRBD1. The trim removed 4 bases at V and 7 bases at J, leaving 6 bases unmatched. The CDR3 runs to 14 residues. From germline, CDR1 is KGHDR and CDR2 SFDVKD. This chain's CDR3 is CATSDPGQGREQYF. CDR3 nucleotide sequence: TGTGCCACCAGTGACCCGGGACAGGGGAGAGAGCAGTACTTC.

DNA for the CDR3: TGTGCCTGGAGTGTCCCTAGACAGACCATTTATGGCTACACCTTC. Amino acids: CAWSVPRQTIYGYTF. The rearrangement joins TRBV30 to TRBJ1-2; possible D gene TRBD1, 5 bases. Trimming took 0 bases from V and 5 from J, leaving 16 bases between them. Per the germline V gene, CDR1 is GTSNPN and CDR2 is SVGIG (reference sequence). The CDR3 has 15 residues. The full variable domain, with the rest looked up from reference TRBV30 and TRBJ1-2, is SQTIHQWPATLVQPVGSPLSLECTVEGTSNPNLYWYRQAAGRGLQLLFYSVGIGQISSEVPQNLSASRPQDRQFILSSKKLLLSDSGFYLCAWSVPRQTIYGYTFGSGTRLTVV.

The chain combines TRBV2 with TRBJ2-2; 8 nucleotides line up with TRBD1. The CDR3 consists of 15 residues. Germline CDR1 and CDR2: SNHLY and FYNNEI. V dropped 5 bases and J dropped 5; count of bases not matched to a gene: 7. CDR3 protein: CASSPRQGWTGELFF. In nucleotides, the CDR3 is TGTGCCAGCAGTCCCCGACAGGGGTGGACCGGGGAGCTGTTTTTT.

This chain links TRBV19 with TRBJ1-5; a possible D gene is TRBD1 (5 bases). Trimming took off 7 bases at V and 4 bases at J, with 14 bases between the two ends. Germline CDR1 LNHDA, CDR2 SQIVND (reference sequence). The CDR3 has 14 residues. This CDR3 is CASNPRGANQPQHF. CDR3 sequence (DNA): TGTGCCAGTAACCCCCGGGGCGCGAATCAGCCCCAGCATTTT.

This sequence joins TRBV2 and TRBJ1-3; 7 positions match TRBD1. V gave up 6 bases and J gave up 8 bases; unmatched junction bases: 13. CDR3 size: 15 residues. Germline loops: CDR1 SNHLY, CDR2 FYNNEI. The CDR3, as DNA: TGTGCCAGCAGGGGCGCCGTGACAGGGTCATACACCATATATTTT. Residues: CASRGAVTGSYTIYF.

This clone appeared once. The junction does not match germline at one end; this may be a read error. V and J are TRBV18 and TRBJ1-5; D call uncertain. CDR1 and CDR2 from the germline V gene are KGHSH and LQKENI. The CDR3 is made up of 13 amino acids. In nucleotides, the CDR3 is TGTGCCAGCCCACCAACGGGGAATCAGCCCCAGCATTTT. Its protein is CASPPTGNQPQHF.

The DNA of the CDR3 is TGTGCCAGTAGTCCCCCCCGACAGGGTAGGCGAGAGACCCAGTACTTC. This gives the protein CASSPPRQGRRETQYF. The chain carries TRBV19 and TRBJ2-5, with TRBD1 identical over 7 bases. The CDR3 has 16 amino acids. V was pared by 5 bases and J by 4 bases, with 13 bases of the junction left unmatched. From germline, CDR1 is LNHDA and CDR2 SQIVND (reference sequence).